These 31 T cell receptor beta chains share one sample of origin, sequenced in a study of T-cell memory formation after mild COVID-19. TCRdb reprocessed the 5' RACE reads with MiXCR, giving one entry per CDR3 protein. The sample contains approximately 44,000 distinct CDR3 sequences, about 7.1% of which appear only once. The sequenced sample was PBMCs or a T cell subset sorted from them (not recorded which). The receptor set was obtained from a man between 18 and 35 years old who had mild COVID-19 (a few samples of this study predate the infection). Cell type and time point are not known.

V usage is TRBV23-1 and J usage is TRBJ2-7, with TRBD1 matching 9 bases. TRBV23-1 carries the ORF label, with uncertain function. V was pared by 4 bases and J by 2 bases, with 9 bases of the junction left unmatched. The CDR3 is 16 residues long. This chain's CDR3 is CASSPLRDRDTYEQYF. DNA of the CDR3: TGCGCCAGCAGTCCCTTACGGGACAGGGACACCTACGAGCAGTACTTC.

The chain employs TRBV2 and TRBJ2-5; no reliable D call. This CDR3 has 13 amino acids. Germline lookup yields CDR1 SNHLY and CDR2 FYNNEI. The V end lost 7 bases, the J end lost 2 bases, and 11 bases lay between the germline ends. This CDR3 reads CASMRSHQETQYF. The CDR3 nucleotides are TGTGCCAGCATGAGGAGCCATCAAGAGACCCAGTACTTC.

In its sample, this clonotype was seen many times. The chain has TRBV4-2 and TRBJ2-1; D is perhaps TRBD2 (5 bases). The CDR3 length is 18 residues. The V gene lost 3 bases and the J gene lost 4 bases, with 22 bases spanning the gap. Germline CDR1 LGHNA, CDR2 YNFKEQ. The CDR3 protein is CASSQVRGMGAQYNEQFF. CDR3 DNA sequence: TGTGCCAGCAGCCAGGTGAGAGGTATGGGAGCGCAGTACAATGAGCAGTTCTTC.

By sample fraction, this clonotype is medium-sized. The chain has TRBV12-3 or TRBV12-4 and TRBJ2-2, with a weak D call TRBD1 (5 bases). Trimming left V 5 bases short and J 4 bases short, with 14 bases between. This CDR3 region has 15 residues. The CDR3 protein is CASSASIGVTGELFF. DNA of the CDR3: TGTGCCAGCAGTGCCTCGATAGGGGTCACCGGGGAGCTGTTTTTT.

This clonotype was observed many times. The chain uses TRBV5-1 and TRBJ2-5; the match to TRBD2 covers 13 bases. This CDR3 contains 15 residues. Germline V gives CDR1 SGHRS, CDR2 YFSETQ. Germline trimming cut 5 bases from V and 5 bases from J; bases unmatched to any gene: 6. The CDR3 sequence is CASRRTSGGFETQYF. CDR3 in DNA: TGCGCCAGCAGGCGGACTAGCGGGGGTTTTGAGACCCAGTACTTC.

This rearrangement joins TRBV4-2 to TRBJ2-5, with 7 bases matching TRBD1. The V gene's germline CDR1 is LGHNA and CDR2 YNFKEQ. J lost 5 bases, V lost 0 bases, and 3 bases had no gene match. The CDR3 is 14 residues long. In DNA, the CDR3 is TGTGCCAGCAGCCAAGAAGACAGGGTTGAGACCCAGTACTTC. Translated: CASSQEDRVETQYF.

V gene TRBV7-6 combines with J gene TRBJ2-3, with D possibly being TRBD1 (6 bases). V lost 7 bases and J lost 4, with 9 bases in between. The CDR3 has 12 residues. Germline V gene sequence: CDR1 SGHVS, CDR2 FNYEAQ. CDR3: CASTNRADTQYF. In DNA form, the CDR3 reads TGTGCCAGCACAAACAGGGCAGATACGCAGTATTTT.

This clonotype has just a few counts. This rearrangement joins TRBV20-1 to TRBJ2-3; 9 bases agree with TRBD2. The germline CDR1 and CDR2 sequences are DFQATT and SNEGSKA (reference sequence). Trimming removed 6 bases from V and 3 bases from J; junction bases left unmatched: 7. There are 14 residues in the CDR3. CDR3 DNA: TGCAGTGCCCGGACTAGCGCAAAGACAGATACGCAGTATTTT. Translated: CSARTSAKTDTQYF.

This clonotype occurred a few times. The J gene is TRBJ2-5, the V gene TRBV9; 9 nucleotides align to TRBD1. V was pared by 4 bases and J by 5 bases, with 6 bases of the junction left unmatched. CDR3 length equals 14 residues. Germline V CDR1 and CDR2: SGDLS, YYNGEE. In DNA form, the CDR3 reads TGTGCCAGCAGCAACAGGGGGCTCGAGGAGACCCAGTACTTC. Translation gives CASSNRGLEETQYF.

This clonotype was counted between two and nine times. V is TRBV12-3 or TRBV12-4 and J is TRBJ1-5, with D tentatively TRBD1 (5 bases). This CDR3 is built from 15 residues. V gave up 6 bases and J gave up 2 bases, with 14 bases separating them. In DNA, the CDR3 is TGTGCCAGCAGCCCCGGGACTGTTGGCAATCAGCCCCAGCATTTT. Encoded protein: CASSPGTVGNQPQHF.

This clonotype occurred a few times. The chain couples TRBV5-4 to TRBJ2-3; 8 nucleotides match TRBD1. V trimming: 3 bases; J trimming: 1 base; junction bases outside the gene matches: 7. Germline values: CDR1 SGHNT, CDR2 YYREEE (reference sequence). The CDR3 totals 16 residues. The CDR3 sequence: CASSSGQVKGTDTQYF. The CDR3 bases are TGTGCCAGCAGCTCGGGACAGGTAAAAGGCACAGATACGCAGTATTTT.

In its sample, this clonotype was seen a few times. V and J are TRBV27 and TRBJ2-3; 12 positions agree with TRBD2. Germline CDR1 and CDR2: MNHEY and SMNVEV (reference sequence). Trimming at V came to 11 bases and at J to 2 bases, leaving 11 bases not matched to a gene. The CDR3 sequence is 16 residues long. DNA for the CDR3: TGTGCCCGATTCCGAACTAGCGGGGGGTCCACAGATACGCAGTATTTT. Translated, it gives CARFRTSGGSTDTQYF.

This clonotype was detected many times. The chain is built from TRBV7-2 and TRBJ2-5; the D is unclear. V was clipped by 5 bases and J by 5 bases, with 9 bases between them. The CDR3 is made up of 12 amino acids. Germline-derived CDR1 and CDR2 are SGHTA and FQGNSA. CDR3 amino acids: CASSTSGETQYF. As DNA, the CDR3 is TGTGCCAGCAGCACCTCCGGGGAGACCCAGTACTTC.

This clonotype was seen ten or more times. J is TRBJ2-2 and V is TRBV7-9; possible D gene TRBD1, 5 bases. Per the germline V gene, CDR1 is SEHNR and CDR2 is FQNEAQ (reference sequence). Trimming took 5 bases from V and 2 from J, leaving 15 bases between them. This CDR3 is built from 16 residues. The CDR3 region has the DNA TGTGCCAGCAGCACCGGCAGGGCTCGTAACACCGGGGAGCTGTTTTTT. Protein sequence: CASSTGRARNTGELFF.

CDR3 nucleotides: TGCGCCAGCAGTCCATCAGGACAGGACCTTTATGGCTACACCTTC. Translated: CASSPSGQDLYGYTF. The chain uses TRBV5-1 and TRBJ1-2, with 7 bases lining up with TRBD1. CDR3 length equals 15 residues. J was trimmed by 5 bases and V by 5 bases; bases with no gene match: 12. Germline V lookup: CDR1 SGHRS, CDR2 YFSETQ.

This clonotype was detected ten times or more. V usage is TRBV7-2 and J usage is TRBJ2-2; the match to TRBD1 covers 9 bases. This CDR3 has 15 amino acids. The ends lost 3 bases at V and 5 bases at J; junction bases unmatched: 4. Germline CDR1 reads SGHTA; CDR2 reads FQGNSA. CDR3 protein: CASSFGTGTTGELFF. In nucleotides, the CDR3 is TGTGCCAGCAGCTTCGGGACAGGGACTACCGGGGAGCTGTTTTTT.

The rearrangement joins TRBV6-2 or TRBV6-3 to TRBJ2-7; D unclear. The germline V gene has CDR1 MNHEY and CDR2 SVGEGT. The V end was cut by 5 bases, the J end by 6 bases, with 11 bases between. CDR3 size: 12 residues. CDR3 region: CASSRHPSEQYV. DNA of the CDR3: TGTGCCAGCAGTCGACACCCCTCCGAGCAGTACGTC.

The chain has TRBV29-1 and TRBJ1-2; 8 bases map to TRBD1. Germline V gene lookup returns CDR1 SQVTM and CDR2 ANQGSEA. The CDR3 is made up of 16 amino acids. V gave up 0 bases and J gave up 4 bases; unmatched junction bases: 10. CDR3 nucleotides: TGCAGCGTTGAAGATCGGGCGGCAGGGGGCCGCTATGGCTACACCTTC. Its translation: CSVEDRAAGGRYGYTF.

The gene calls are TRBV12-3 or TRBV12-4 and TRBJ2-2; 7 nucleotides align to TRBD2. The CDR3 loop spans 17 amino acids. V lost 1 base and J lost 1; bases outside the gene matches: 6. CDR3 amino acids: CASSLEGVAGNTGELFF. The DNA of the CDR3 is TGTGCCAGCAGTTTAGAAGGGGTAGCGGGGAACACCGGGGAGCTGTTTTTT.

This clonotype occurred many times. The chain employs TRBV7-9 and TRBJ2-3; TRBD2 is a possible D gene (5 bases). CDR1 and CDR2 (germline): SEHNR, FQNEAQ (reference sequence). The CDR3 covers 11 residues. V gave up 11 bases and J gave up 4 bases, with 10 bases separating them. The CDR3 DNA reads as TGTGCCCTCACAGCGGCAGATACGCAGTATTTT. It encodes CALTAADTQYF. The full variable domain, rest sourced from reference TRBV7-9 and TRBJ2-3, is DTGVSQNPRHKITKRGQNVTFRCDPISEHNRLYWYRQTLGQGPEFLTYFQNEAQLEKSRLLSDRFSAERPKGSFSTLEIQRTEQGDSAMYLCALTAADTQYFGPGTRLTVL.

CDR3 coding DNA: TGTGCCAGCAGCTTATCGGACTCCAGTTCACCCCTCCACTTT. It specifies CASSLSDSSSPLHF. V gene TRBV7-9 combines with J gene TRBJ1-6; D not certain. Germline lookup yields CDR1 SEHNR and CDR2 FQNEAQ (reference sequence). This CDR3 has 14 residues. Between the trimmed V and J ends, which lost 2 bases and 9 bases, there was a span of 11 bases.

The chain couples TRBV12-3 or TRBV12-4 to TRBJ1-1; 11 nucleotides match TRBD1. V was clipped by 5 bases and J by 5 bases; unmatched bases: 1. The CDR3 loop spans 13 amino acids. This chain's CDR3 is CASSGDRGTEAFF. The CDR3 DNA reads TGTGCCAGCAGTGGGGACAGGGGGACTGAAGCTTTCTTT.

This rearrangement joins TRBV7-2 to TRBJ2-6, with D possibly being TRBD1 (5 bases). The germline V gene encodes CDR1 SGHTA and CDR2 FQGNSA. Trimming stripped 3 bases from V and 1 base from J, with 10 bases between. The CDR3 spans 16 residues. Written as DNA, the CDR3 is TGTGCCAGCAGCTTGCAGGGAAGGTCTGGGGCCAACGTCCTGACTTTC. Translating gives CASSLQGRSGANVLTF.

In its sample, this clonotype was seen a few times. This sequence joins TRBV5-1 and TRBJ2-1, with unresolved D. The CDR3 has 15 residues. The germline V and J ends were trimmed by 4 bases and 3 bases, with 14 bases remaining between them. The germline V gene encodes CDR1 SGHRS and CDR2 YFSETQ. Here the CDR3 reads CASSPSTGHYNEQFF. Written as DNA, the CDR3 is TGCGCCAGCAGCCCGTCGACGGGCCACTACAATGAGCAGTTCTTC.

This clonotype was found a few times. The chain recombines TRBV20-1 with TRBJ2-3; 8 bases fit TRBD1. The germline CDR1 and CDR2 sequences are DFQATT and SNEGSKA (reference sequence). This CDR3 contains 15 residues. J was trimmed by 1 base and V by 6 bases; bases with no gene match: 9. The CDR3 protein is CSAGPGGAGTDTQYF. Here the CDR3 DNA reads TGCAGTGCGGGTCCAGGGGGCGCGGGCACAGATACGCAGTATTTT.

The CDR3 DNA sequence: TGTGCCAGCAGCTTAGGCCCAAACACCATATATTTT. Its protein product is CASSLGPNTIYF. The chain links TRBV7-2 to TRBJ1-3; D gene ambiguous. The germline gives CDR1 SGHTA, CDR2 FQGNSA. Trimming left V 1 base short and J 6 bases short, with 4 bases between. The CDR3 totals 12 residues. Full variable domain (remainder filled in from reference TRBV7-2 and TRBJ1-3): GAGVSQSPSNKVTEKGKDVELRCDPISGHTALYWYRQSLGQGLEFLIYFQGNSAPDKSGLPSDRFSAERTGGSVSTLTIQRTQQEDSAVYLCASSLGPNTIYFGEGSWLTVV.

This clonotype has more than one count but fewer than ten. This chain connects TRBV4-2 to TRBJ1-2; 7 bases fit TRBD1. The V and J ends lost 4 bases and 4 bases, in that order; junction bases with no gene match: 12. Germline V lookup: CDR1 LGHNA, CDR2 YNFKEQ. CDR3 length: 16 residues. CDR3 in amino acids: CASSRTGTESLYGYTF. The CDR3 DNA reads as TGTGCCAGCAGCCGGACCGGGACAGAGAGCCTCTATGGCTACACCTTC.

This clonotype was detected only a few times. In DNA, the CDR3 is TGTGCCAGCAGCTTAGCGGCGGTTAGCTCCTACAATGAGCAGTTCTTC. Amino acid sequence: CASSLAAVSSYNEQFF. The chain has TRBV7-9 and TRBJ2-1, with D unclear. Germline V gene data show CDR1 as SEHNR and CDR2 as FQNEAQ (reference sequence). This CDR3 has 16 amino acids. Trimming cost V 0 bases and J 0 bases, with 9 bases left between them.

The CDR3 DNA reads TGTGCCAGCAGTCCACTGAGCCCGAACACCGGGGAGCTGTTTTTT. Protein product: CASSPLSPNTGELFF. The rearrangement links TRBV6-5 to TRBJ2-2; D is unresolved. Trimming stripped 5 bases from V and 0 bases from J, with 10 bases between. The CDR3 contains 15 residues. Germline CDR1 MNHEY, CDR2 SVGAGI.

DNA of the CDR3: TGTGCCAGCAGTTATAGCAGCTCTGGGGCCAACGTCCTGACTTTC. It is translated as CASSYSSSGANVLTF. This chain joins TRBV6-2 or TRBV6-3 and TRBJ2-6, with D unclear. The V and J ends lost 3 bases and 0 bases respectively, with 6 bases between them. The CDR3 is 15 residues long. CDR1 is MNHEY, CDR2 SVGEGT, per germline.

This clonotype has a count of ten or more. This chain uses TRBV5-1 with TRBJ1-1; possible D gene TRBD1, 5 bases. Trimming shortened V by 0 bases and J by 1 base, and 13 bases separated the two germline ends. The CDR3 covers 16 residues. Germline loops: CDR1 SGHRS, CDR2 YFSETQ. The CDR3 DNA reads as TGCGCCAGCAGCTTGGCTCAGGGTATCGAGAACACTGAAGCTTTCTTT. It codes for CASSLAQGIENTEAFF. Drawing the rest from reference TRBV5-1 and TRBJ1-1, the complete variable domain is KAGVTQTPRYLIKTRGQQVTLSCSPISGHRSVSWYQQTPGQGLQFLFEYFSETQRNKGNFPGRFSGRQFSNSRSEMNVSTLELGDSALYLCASSLAQGIENTEAFFGQGTRLTVV.